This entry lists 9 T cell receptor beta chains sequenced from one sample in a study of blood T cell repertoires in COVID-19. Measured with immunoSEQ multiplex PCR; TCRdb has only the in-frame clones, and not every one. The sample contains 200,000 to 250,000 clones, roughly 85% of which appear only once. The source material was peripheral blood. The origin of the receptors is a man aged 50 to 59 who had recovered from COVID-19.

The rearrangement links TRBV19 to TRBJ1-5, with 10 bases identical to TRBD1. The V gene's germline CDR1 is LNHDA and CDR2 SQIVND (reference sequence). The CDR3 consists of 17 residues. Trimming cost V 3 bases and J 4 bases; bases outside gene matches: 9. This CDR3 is CASSIRQDRGRNQPQHF. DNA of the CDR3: TGTGCCAGTAGTATTAGGCAGGACAGGGGGAGGAATCAGCCCCAGCATTTT.

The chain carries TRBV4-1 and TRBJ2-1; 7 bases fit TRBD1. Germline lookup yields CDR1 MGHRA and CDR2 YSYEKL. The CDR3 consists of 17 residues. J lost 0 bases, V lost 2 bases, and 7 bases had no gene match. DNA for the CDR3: TGCGCCAGCAGCCAACCGACAGGGACCAGCTCCTACAATGAGCAGTTCTTC. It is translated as CASSQPTGTSSYNEQFF.

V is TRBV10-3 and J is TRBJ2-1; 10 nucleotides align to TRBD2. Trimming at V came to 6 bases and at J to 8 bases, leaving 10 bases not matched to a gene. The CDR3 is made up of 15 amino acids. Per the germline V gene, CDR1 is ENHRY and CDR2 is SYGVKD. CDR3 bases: TGTGCCATCAGGGCCGGACTAGCGGAGGGGGATGAGCAGTTCTTC. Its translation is CAIRAGLAEGDEQFF.

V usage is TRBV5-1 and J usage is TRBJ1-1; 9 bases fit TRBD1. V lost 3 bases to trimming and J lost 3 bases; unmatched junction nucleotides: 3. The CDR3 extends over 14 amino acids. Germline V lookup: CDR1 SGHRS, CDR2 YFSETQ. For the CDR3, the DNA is TGCGCCAGCAGCTGGGGACAGGGAGACACTGAAGCTTTCTTT. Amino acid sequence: CASSWGQGDTEAFF.

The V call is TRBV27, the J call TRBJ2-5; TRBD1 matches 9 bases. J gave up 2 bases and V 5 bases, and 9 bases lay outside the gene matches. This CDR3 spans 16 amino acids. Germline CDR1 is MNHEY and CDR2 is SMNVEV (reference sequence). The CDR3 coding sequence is TGTGCCAGCAGTCAATGGACAGGGGCTGCACAAGAGACCCAGTACTTC. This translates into CASSQWTGAAQETQYF.

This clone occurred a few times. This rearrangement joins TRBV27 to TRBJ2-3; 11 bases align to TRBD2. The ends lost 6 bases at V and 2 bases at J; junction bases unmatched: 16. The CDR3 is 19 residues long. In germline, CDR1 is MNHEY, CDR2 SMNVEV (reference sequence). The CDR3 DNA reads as TGTGCCAGCAGGCGGAGACTAGCGGGAAATCCGGTAAACACAGATACGCAGTATTTT. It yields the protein CASRRRLAGNPVNTDTQYF.

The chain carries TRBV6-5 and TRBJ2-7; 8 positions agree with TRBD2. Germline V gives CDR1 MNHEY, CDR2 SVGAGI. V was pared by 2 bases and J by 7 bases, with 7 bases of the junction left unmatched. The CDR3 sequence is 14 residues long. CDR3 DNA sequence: TGTGCCAGCAGTTACGGCGACTTAGCGGGGGAGCAGTACTTC. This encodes CASSYGDLAGEQYF.

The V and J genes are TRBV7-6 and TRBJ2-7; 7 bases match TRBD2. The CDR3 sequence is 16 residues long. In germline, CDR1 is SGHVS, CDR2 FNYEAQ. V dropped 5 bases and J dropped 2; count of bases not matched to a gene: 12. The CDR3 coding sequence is TGTGCCAGCAGCCCAACGGGACTACCATACGCCTACGAGCAGTACTTC. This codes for CASSPTGLPYAYEQYF.

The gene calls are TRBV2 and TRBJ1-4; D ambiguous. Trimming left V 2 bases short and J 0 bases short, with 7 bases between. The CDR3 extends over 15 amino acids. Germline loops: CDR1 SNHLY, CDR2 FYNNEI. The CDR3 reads CASSETGATNEKLFF. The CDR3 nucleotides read TGTGCCAGCAGTGAAACGGGAGCAACTAATGAAAAACTGTTTTTT.